The 17 T cell receptor beta chains in this list originate from one sample, sequenced in a study of CD8+ T cells in alopecia areata. The authors extracted RNA and reverse transcribed it into cDNA as the sequencing template. Profiling relied on immunoSEQ multiplex PCR, and the TCRdb table lists in-frame clones only, not all of them. The sample holds some 110,000 clones, about two fifths seen once. Sequenced: CD4+ T cells sorted from blood. The receptors here all came from a human donor with alopecia areata.

This chain links TRBV4-1 with TRBJ2-3, with a weak D call TRBD1 (6 bases). Germline CDR1 and CDR2: MGHRA and YSYEKL. Trimming removed 10 bases at V and 4 bases at J, with 15 bases between. There are 13 residues in the CDR3. This chain's CDR3 is CATGQLIADTQYF. The CDR3 bases are TGCGCCACCGGACAGTTAATCGCAGATACGCAGTATTTT.

This clone was observed a handful of times. The chain has TRBV29-1 and TRBJ2-5; D not resolved. CDR3 length: 13 amino acids. Germline lookup yields CDR1 SQVTM and CDR2 ANQGSEA. The V end was cut by 1 base, the J end by 0 bases, with 6 bases between. The CDR3 DNA reads TGCAGCGTTGAAGCAGTGTACCAAGAGACCCAGTACTTC. It translates to CSVEAVYQETQYF. Based on the CDR3 plus reference TRBV29-1 and TRBJ2-5, the full variable domain is SAVISQKPSRDICQRGTSLTIQCQVDSQVTMMFWYRQQPGQSLTLIATANQGSEATYESGFVIDKFPISRPNLTFSTLTVSNMSPEDSSIYLCSVEAVYQETQYFGPGTRLLVL.

This clone has more than one count but fewer than ten. Different DNA sequences within this sample yield the same CDR3. The rearrangement uses TRBV29-1 and TRBJ1-1, with 9 nucleotides matching TRBD1. V lost 7 bases, J lost 2 bases, and 2 bases stayed unmatched. CDR3 length equals 12 residues. The V gene's germline CDR1 is SQVTM and CDR2 ANQGSEA. CDR3 sequence (DNA): TGCAGCGGGGGACAGGGAAACACTGAAGCTTTCTTT. Protein: CSGGQGNTEAFF.

The V call is TRBV2, the J call TRBJ2-7; TRBD1 might be the D (6 bases). Germline lookup yields CDR1 SNHLY and CDR2 FYNNEI. This CDR3 is built from 11 residues. In nucleotides, the CDR3 is TGTGCGGGCAGGGGCTCCTACGAGCAGTACTTC. It translates to CAGRGSYEQYF.

In its sample, this clone was seen a few times. The J gene is TRBJ1-1, the V gene TRBV29-1; 7 nucleotides line up with TRBD1. The CDR3 length is 13 residues. Trimming cost V 5 bases and J 1 base; bases outside gene matches: 4. Germline loops: CDR1 SQVTM, CDR2 ANQGSEA. The CDR3 region is CSVYRGRNTEAFF. The CDR3 DNA follows: TGCAGCGTTTACAGGGGACGGAACACTGAAGCTTTCTTT.

This clone occurred a few times. This sequence joins TRBV7-2 and TRBJ2-1; D remains unclear. Germline assignment: CDR1 SGHTA and CDR2 FQGNSA. This CDR3 is 11 amino acids long. Trimming left V 7 bases short and J 3 bases short, with 4 bases between. CDR3: CASTNYNEQFF. DNA of the CDR3: TGTGCCAGCACGAACTACAATGAGCAGTTCTTC.

This clone was counted only a few times. The rearrangement links TRBV29-1 to TRBJ2-7; no firm D call. Germline loops: CDR1 SQVTM, CDR2 ANQGSEA. CDR3 length equals 14 residues. V lost 6 bases, J lost 5 bases, and 20 bases lay in between. CDR3 in DNA: TGCAGCGTAGACCGGACCCGGCTCTACCACGAGCAGTACTTC. It specifies CSVDRTRLYHEQYF.

The J gene is TRBJ2-1, the V gene TRBV7-2; TRBD2 matches 10 bases. V shed 6 bases, J shed 7 bases, and the junction held 12 bases outside the gene matches. CDR3 length: 16 amino acids. Germline V gene sequence: CDR1 SGHTA, CDR2 FQGNSA. CDR3 sequence: CASRPIAGGVGNEQFF. CDR3 nucleotides: TGTGCCAGCAGACCTATAGCGGGAGGAGTGGGAAATGAGCAGTTCTTC.

The genes are TRBV7-2 and TRBJ2-5; 12 bases match TRBD2. CDR1 is SGHTA, CDR2 FQGNSA, per germline. After removal of 3 bases from V and 5 bases from J, the junction contained 4 bases not matched to a gene. The CDR3 has 15 amino acids. CDR3 sequence (DNA): TGTGCCAGCAGCTTGGCAGGACTAGCGGGGGAGACCCAGTACTTC. This gives the protein CASSLAGLAGETQYF.

The V and J genes are TRBV19 and TRBJ2-7; 11 bases are shared with TRBD1. Per the germline V gene, CDR1 is LNHDA and CDR2 is SQIVND (reference sequence). The CDR3 loop spans 13 amino acids. The junction had 0 bases not matched to a gene; V was cut back by 6 bases and J by 2 bases. Written as DNA, the CDR3 is TGTGCCAGTAGGGGACAGGGGGCCTACGAGCAGTACTTC. Its protein product is CASRGQGAYEQYF.

Concerning this clone itself: The same CDR3 is also encoded by other DNA sequences in this sample. The rearrangement uses TRBV29-1 and TRBJ1-3; no definite D call. Per germline, CDR1 SQVTM and CDR2 ANQGSEA. The V end lost 2 bases, the J end lost 4 bases, and 3 bases lay between the germline ends. The CDR3 is 11 residues long. The CDR3: CSVERGNTIYF. The DNA of the CDR3 is TGCAGCGTTGAACGGGGAAACACCATATATTTT.

The chain uses TRBV5-4 and TRBJ2-2; D uncertain. The CDR3 contains 16 residues. Germline CDR1 is SGHNT and CDR2 is YYREEE (reference sequence). V shed 1 base and J shed 2 bases, with 12 bases lying between them. This CDR3 is CASSLISTANTGELFF. CDR3 sequence (DNA): TGTGCCAGCAGCTTGATTAGCACAGCTAACACCGGGGAGCTGTTTTTT.

The chain has TRBV7-2 and TRBJ2-5; perhaps TRBD1 as D (5 bases). The CDR3 totals 14 residues. CDR1 is SGHTA and CDR2 is FQGNSA in the germline V gene. The germline V and J ends were trimmed by 4 bases and 1 base, with 10 bases remaining between them. The DNA for the CDR3 is TGTGCCAGCAGCTCGACAGCGTTCCAAGAGACCCAGTACTTC. Translation: CASSSTAFQETQYF.

The V and J genes are TRBV6-5 and TRBJ2-5, with 11 nucleotides matching TRBD2. V gave up 5 bases and J gave up 1 base; unmatched junction bases: 3. This CDR3 contains 15 residues. Germline V gene sequence: CDR1 MNHEY, CDR2 SVGAGI. CDR3 sequence (DNA): TGTGCCAGCAGTCAGGGACTAGCGGCCCAAGAGACCCAGTACTTC. This encodes CASSQGLAAQETQYF.

The chain joins TRBV28 to TRBJ1-5; D perhaps matches TRBD1 (5 bases). The CDR3 consists of 16 residues. The germline gives CDR1 MDHEN, CDR2 SYDVKM. Trimming stripped 10 bases from V and 5 bases from J, with 24 bases between. DNA of the CDR3: TGTGCCACCCTACCGGGGCGCAGGCAACCTCATCAGCCCCAGCATTTT. The encoded protein is CATLPGRRQPHQPQHF.

The genes are TRBV29-1 and TRBJ2-5; the D call may be TRBD1 or TRBD2 (5 bases each). The CDR3 contains 11 residues. The germline V and J ends were trimmed by 6 bases and 4 bases, with 9 bases remaining between them. The germline V gene has CDR1 SQVTM and CDR2 ANQGSEA. CDR3: CSVGDPETQYF. In nucleotides, the CDR3 is TGCAGCGTCGGGGACCCAGAGACCCAGTACTTC.

The chain combines TRBV7-2 with TRBJ2-1; D not certain. Germline CDR1 is SGHTA and CDR2 is FQGNSA. This CDR3 spans 16 amino acids. The ends were cut back, 0 bases at V and 4 bases at J, with 13 bases in the middle. The CDR3 nucleotides are TGTGCCAGCAGCTTAGCCCGGGTCCGATTGTACAATGAGCAGTTCTTC. Protein product: CASSLARVRLYNEQFF.